This TCR beta chain was captured by sequencing in a study of T-cell reconstitution after alpha-beta-depleted transplantation in children. General study results and limits: When one year had passed after transplant, most T-cell counts and diversity came from newly produced T cells.

Germline trimming cut 2 bases from V and 4 bases from J; bases unmatched to any gene: 6. This CDR3 spans 15 amino acids. From germline, CDR1 is SEHNR and CDR2 FQNEAQ (reference sequence). As to this clonotype: What it binds is not known.

A library of TCRbeta sequences, prepared with unique molecular identifiers, was generated. MiXCR, run by TCRdb on the PCR reads, gives a single entry per CDR3 protein. The sample lists under 850,000 distinct CDR3 sequences; 10% to 15% were seen once. The TCR was taken from a girl aged 2 to 9 with congenital amegakaryocytic thrombocytopenia, due to receive a stem cell transplant. The chain couples TRBV7-9 to TRBJ2-7; 9 bases line up with TRBD2. Sequencing used PBMCs, obtained before TCRalphabeta/CD19-depleted stem cell transplant. The CDR3, as DNA: TGTGCCAGCAGCTTAAGCGGGGGGAGGGAGTACGAGCAGTACTTC. This gives the protein CASSLSGGREYEQYF.